This paragraph covers one T cell receptor beta chain sequence. Its antigen is currently unknown. This table comes from immunoSEQ multiplex PCR, and its TCRdb copy is limited to in-frame clones, with some not included. The sample shows tens of thousands of clones, around nine tenths of them seen only once. The sample comes from a study of graft-versus-host responses after intestinal transplantation. V was cut by 1 base and J by 0 bases, with 19 bases left in between. The CDR3 length is 18 residues. Germline lookup yields CDR1 SGHTA and CDR2 FQGNSA. The specimen comprised unstimulated CD8+ T cells sorted from spleen or lymph node cells, sampled before intestinal transplant. The sequence came from a human donor who received an intestinal transplant. The chain links TRBV7-2 to TRBJ2-7; a possible D gene is TRBD1 (5 bases). The CDR3 sequence is CASSLEGRQGTDSYEQYF. In nucleotides, the CDR3 is TGTGCCAGCAGCTTAGAAGGTCGGCAGGGAACGGACTCCTACGAGCAGTACTTC.